One sample yielded the 10 T cell receptor beta chains listed below, sequenced in a study of radiotherapy plus CTLA-4 blockade in lung cancer. Profiled with immunoSEQ multiplex PCR; TCRdb holds only in-frame clones, not every one. Seen here are about 110,000 clones, 70% to 90% observed once, and the top ten hold around 2%. The sequencing here drew on peripheral blood, taken from a patient treated with radiotherapy plus ipilimumab. These receptors originate from a human donor with non-small cell lung cancer that progressed on radiotherapy plus ipilimumab. Some clones in this sample may be carry-over from other donors' samples.

The CDR3 nucleotides read TGTGCCAGCTCGCTCGGGTGGGACGAGCAGTTCTTC. It encodes CASSLGWDEQFF. The chain uses TRBV7-9 and TRBJ2-1, with D perhaps TRBD1 or TRBD2 (5 bases each). The germline V and J ends were trimmed by 8 bases and 10 bases, with 15 bases remaining between them. Germline CDR1 SEHNR, CDR2 FQNEAQ (reference sequence). CDR3 length: 12 amino acids.

This clone was detected once. The chain's CDR3 is CASSRTGGEGTEAFF. As DNA, the CDR3 is TGCGCCAGCAGCAGAACAGGGGGCGAGGGCACTGAAGCTTTCTTT. The rearrangement joins TRBV5-1 to TRBJ1-1; 9 bases map to TRBD1. CDR1 is SGHRS and CDR2 is YFSETQ in the germline V gene. The CDR3 is 15 amino acids. With V trimmed by 4 bases and J by 4 bases, 8 bases remained unmatched.

The CDR3 DNA sequence: TGTGCCAGCAGTTCACGAGGGGGAGAGCAGTACTTC. Encoded protein: CASSSRGGEQYF. This chain connects TRBV6-5 to TRBJ2-7; D perhaps matches TRBD1 (6 bases). Per the germline V gene, CDR1 is MNHEY and CDR2 is SVGAGI. Trimming shortened V by 4 bases and J by 7 bases, and 11 bases separated the two germline ends. The CDR3 extends over 12 amino acids.

The chain recombines TRBV29-1 with TRBJ1-2, with D uncertain. Germline CDR1 SQVTM, CDR2 ANQGSEA. There are 12 residues in the CDR3. The V end was cut by 5 bases, the J end by 7 bases, with 14 bases between. CDR3 DNA sequence: TGCAGCGTTAACTCTTGGGTTTTTGGCTACACCTTC. This gives the protein CSVNSWVFGYTF.

The V gene is TRBV27, the J gene TRBJ2-2; 8 positions match TRBD2. J gave up 2 bases and V 8 bases, and 7 bases lay outside the gene matches. This CDR3 is 15 amino acids long. Germline V gene sequence: CDR1 MNHEY, CDR2 SMNVEV (reference sequence). Here the CDR3 reads CASGPAGGNTGELFF. The CDR3 DNA is TGTGCCAGCGGACCGGCGGGGGGTAACACCGGGGAGCTGTTTTTT.

The rearrangement links TRBV29-1 to TRBJ2-3, with D possibly matching TRBD1 (6 bases). Germline-derived CDR1 and CDR2 are SQVTM and ANQGSEA. CDR3 length: 15 amino acids. The V end was cut by 0 bases, the J end by 3 bases, with 13 bases between. CDR3 loop: CSVEEWVRGTDTQYF. The DNA of the CDR3 is TGCAGCGTTGAAGAATGGGTAAGGGGGACAGATACGCAGTATTTT.

This clone came up a few times. The V and J genes are TRBV7-8 and TRBJ1-2, with D possibly being TRBD1 (5 bases). The V end lost 2 bases, the J end lost 5 bases, and 18 bases lay between the germline ends. Per germline, CDR1 SGHVS and CDR2 FQNEAQ. The CDR3 covers 16 residues. CDR3 in amino acids: CASSLFGRGLGYGYTF. The CDR3 region has the DNA TGTGCCAGCAGCTTATTTGGGCGGGGGTTAGGGTATGGCTACACCTTC.

This chain uses TRBV5-1 with TRBJ1-3; D is unclear. The V gene's germline CDR1 is SGHRS and CDR2 YFSETQ. V shed 0 bases and J shed 2 bases, with 12 bases lying between them. The CDR3 covers 16 residues. Here the CDR3 DNA reads TGCGCCAGCAGCTTGGGACTACGGGGAGCTGGAAACACCATATATTTT. Translation: CASSLGLRGAGNTIYF.

The count of this clone is one. The J gene is TRBJ1-2, the V gene TRBV6-5, with 8 bases fitting TRBD1. The CDR3 has 16 residues. The germline V gene has CDR1 MNHEY and CDR2 SVGAGI. V lost 3 bases to trimming and J lost 0 bases; unmatched junction nucleotides: 6. The CDR3 loop reads CASSYRQGATNYGYTF. The CDR3, as DNA: TGTGCCAGCAGTTATCGCCAGGGGGCGACTAACTATGGCTACACCTTC.

The chain uses TRBV6-5 and TRBJ1-4, with TRBD1 as a possible D gene (6 bases). The CDR3 consists of 16 residues. Germline CDR1 MNHEY, CDR2 SVGAGI. V lost 2 bases and J lost 0, with 10 bases in between. The CDR3 DNA follows: TGTGCCAGCAGTTACGGGACAACAGCAACTAATGAAAAACTGTTTTTT. Encoded protein: CASSYGTTATNEKLFF.